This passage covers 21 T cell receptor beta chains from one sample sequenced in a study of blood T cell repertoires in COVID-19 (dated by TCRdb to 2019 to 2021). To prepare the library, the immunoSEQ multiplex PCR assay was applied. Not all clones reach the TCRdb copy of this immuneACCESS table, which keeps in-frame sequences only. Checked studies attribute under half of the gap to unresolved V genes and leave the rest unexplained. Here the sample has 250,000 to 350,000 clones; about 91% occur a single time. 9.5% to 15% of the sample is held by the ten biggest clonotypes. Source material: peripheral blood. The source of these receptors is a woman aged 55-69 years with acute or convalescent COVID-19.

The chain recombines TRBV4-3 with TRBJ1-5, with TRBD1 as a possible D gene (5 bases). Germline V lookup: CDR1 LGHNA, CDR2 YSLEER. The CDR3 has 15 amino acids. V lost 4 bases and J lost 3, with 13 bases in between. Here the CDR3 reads CASSPDTGDNQPQHF. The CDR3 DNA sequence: TGCGCCAGCAGCCCAGACACGGGGGACAATCAGCCCCAGCATTTT.

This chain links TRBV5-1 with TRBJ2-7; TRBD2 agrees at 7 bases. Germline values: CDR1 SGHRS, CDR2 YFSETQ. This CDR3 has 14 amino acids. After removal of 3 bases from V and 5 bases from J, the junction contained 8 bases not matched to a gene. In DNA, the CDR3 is TGCGCCAGCAGCTCGGGGAGGGCCCCCGACGAGCAGTACTTC. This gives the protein CASSSGRAPDEQYF. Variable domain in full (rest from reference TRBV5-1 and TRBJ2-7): KAGVTQTPRYLIKTRGQQVTLSCSPISGHRSVSWYQQTPGQGLQFLFEYFSETQRNKGNFPGRFSGRQFSNSRSEMNVSTLELGDSALYLCASSSGRAPDEQYFGPGTRLTVT.

The CDR3 spells CASSGGAPQETQYF. The CDR3 region has the DNA TGTGCCAGCAGCGGGGGGGCTCCCCAAGAGACCCAGTACTTC. The chain is built from TRBV28 and TRBJ2-5, with 8 bases identical to TRBD2. The CDR3 runs 14 residues. Germline V gives CDR1 MDHEN, CDR2 SYDVKM. Trimming at V came to 6 bases and at J to 1 base, leaving 4 bases not matched to a gene.

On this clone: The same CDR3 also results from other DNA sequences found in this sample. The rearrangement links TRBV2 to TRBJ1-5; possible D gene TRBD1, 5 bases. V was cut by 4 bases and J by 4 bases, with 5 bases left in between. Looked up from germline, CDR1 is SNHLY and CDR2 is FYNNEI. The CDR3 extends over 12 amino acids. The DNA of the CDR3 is TGTGCCAGCAGTGCAGGGAATCAGCCCCAGCATTTT. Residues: CASSAGNQPQHF.

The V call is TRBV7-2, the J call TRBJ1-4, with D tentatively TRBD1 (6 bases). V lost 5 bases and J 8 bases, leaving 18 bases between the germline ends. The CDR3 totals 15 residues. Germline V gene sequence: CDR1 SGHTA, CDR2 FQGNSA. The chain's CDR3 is CASSRRQADGEKLFF. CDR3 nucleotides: TGTGCCAGCAGCCGCAGACAGGCCGATGGGGAAAAACTGTTTTTT.

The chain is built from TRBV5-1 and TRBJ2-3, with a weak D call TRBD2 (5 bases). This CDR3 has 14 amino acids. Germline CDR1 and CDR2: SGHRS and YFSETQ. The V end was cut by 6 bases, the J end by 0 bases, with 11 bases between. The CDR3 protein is CASTSSGSTDTQYF. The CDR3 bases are TGCGCCAGCACTAGCTCGGGGAGCACAGATACGCAGTATTTT.

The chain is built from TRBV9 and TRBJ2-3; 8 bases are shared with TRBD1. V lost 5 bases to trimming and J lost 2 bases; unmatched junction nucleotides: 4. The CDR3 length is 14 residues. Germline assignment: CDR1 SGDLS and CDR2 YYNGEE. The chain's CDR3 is CASSDRGNTDTQYF. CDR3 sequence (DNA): TGTGCCAGCAGTGACAGGGGAAACACAGATACGCAGTATTTT.

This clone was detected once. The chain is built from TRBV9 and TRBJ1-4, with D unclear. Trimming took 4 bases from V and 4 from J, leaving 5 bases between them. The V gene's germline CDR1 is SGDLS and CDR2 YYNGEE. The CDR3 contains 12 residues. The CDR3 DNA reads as TGTGCCAGCAGCCGACTTAATGAAAAACTGTTTTTT. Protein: CASSRLNEKLFF.

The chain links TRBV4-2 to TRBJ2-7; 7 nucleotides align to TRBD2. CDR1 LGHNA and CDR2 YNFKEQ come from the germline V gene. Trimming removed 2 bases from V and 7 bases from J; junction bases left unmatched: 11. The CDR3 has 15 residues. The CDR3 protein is CASSQSRSGGREQYF. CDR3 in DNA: TGTGCCAGCAGCCAATCTAGGTCGGGGGGAAGGGAGCAGTACTTC.

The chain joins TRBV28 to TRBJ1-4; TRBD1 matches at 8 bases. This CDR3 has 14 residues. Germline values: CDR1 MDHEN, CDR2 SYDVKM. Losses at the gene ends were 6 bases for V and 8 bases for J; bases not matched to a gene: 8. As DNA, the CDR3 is TGTGCCAGCAGGACAGGGGCATTGGGAGAAAAACTGTTTTTT. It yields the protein CASRTGALGEKLFF.

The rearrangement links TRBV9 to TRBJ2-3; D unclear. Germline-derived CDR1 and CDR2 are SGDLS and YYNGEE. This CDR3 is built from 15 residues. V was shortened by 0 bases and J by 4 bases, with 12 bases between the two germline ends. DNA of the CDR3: TGTGCCAGCAGCGTAGACGCAGGTTTCTCAGATACGCAGTATTTT. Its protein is CASSVDAGFSDTQYF. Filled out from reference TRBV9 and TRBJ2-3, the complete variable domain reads DSGVTQTPKHLITATGQRVTLRCSPRSGDLSVYWYQQSLDQGLQFLIQYYNGEERAKGNILERFSAQQFPDLHSELNLSSLELGDSALYFCASSVDAGFSDTQYFGPGTRLTVL.

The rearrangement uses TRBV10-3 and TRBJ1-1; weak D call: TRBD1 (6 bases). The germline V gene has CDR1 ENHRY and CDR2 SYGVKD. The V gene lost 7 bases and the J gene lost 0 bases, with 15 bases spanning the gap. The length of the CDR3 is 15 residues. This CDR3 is CAIIINKGVNTEAFF. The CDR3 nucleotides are TGTGCCATCATAATTAATAAGGGGGTGAACACTGAAGCTTTCTTT.

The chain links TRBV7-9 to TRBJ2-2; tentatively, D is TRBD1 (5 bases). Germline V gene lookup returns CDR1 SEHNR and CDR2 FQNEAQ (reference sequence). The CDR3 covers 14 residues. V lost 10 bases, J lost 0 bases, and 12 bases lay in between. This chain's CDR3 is CAIFRTTNTGELFF. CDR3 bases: TGTGCCATCTTCCGGACAACGAACACCGGGGAGCTGTTTTTT. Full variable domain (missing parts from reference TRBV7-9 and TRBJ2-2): DTGVSQNPRHKITKRGQNVTFRCDPISEHNRLYWYRQTLGQGPEFLTYFQNEAQLEKSRLLSDRFSAERPKGSFSTLEIQRTEQGDSAMYLCAIFRTTNTGELFFGEGSRLTVL.

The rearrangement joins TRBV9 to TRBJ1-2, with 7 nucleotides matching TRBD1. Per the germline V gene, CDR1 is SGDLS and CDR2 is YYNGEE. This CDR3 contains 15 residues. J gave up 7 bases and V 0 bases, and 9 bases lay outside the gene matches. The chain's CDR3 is CASSVDLGDSGGYTF. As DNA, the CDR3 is TGTGCCAGCAGCGTAGATTTGGGGGACAGCGGTGGCTACACCTTC.

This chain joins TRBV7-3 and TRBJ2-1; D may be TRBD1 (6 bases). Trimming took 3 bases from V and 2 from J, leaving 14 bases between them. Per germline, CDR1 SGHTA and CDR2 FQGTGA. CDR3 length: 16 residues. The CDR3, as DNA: TGTGCCAGCAGCTTGTCAGGGGCTGGAACCTACAATGAGCAGTTCTTC. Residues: CASSLSGAGTYNEQFF.

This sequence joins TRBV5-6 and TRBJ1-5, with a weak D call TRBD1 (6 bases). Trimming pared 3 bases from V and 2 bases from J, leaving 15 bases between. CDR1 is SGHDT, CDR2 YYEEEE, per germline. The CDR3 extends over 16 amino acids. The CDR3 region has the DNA TGTGCCAGCAGCTCCGGGGGGCTTTGGGGCAATCAGCCCCAGCATTTT. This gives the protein CASSSGGLWGNQPQHF.

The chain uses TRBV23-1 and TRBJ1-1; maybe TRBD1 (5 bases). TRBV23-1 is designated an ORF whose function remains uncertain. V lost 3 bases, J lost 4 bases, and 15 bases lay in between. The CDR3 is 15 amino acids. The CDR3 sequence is CASSQLRALSTEAFF. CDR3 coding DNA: TGCGCCAGCAGTCAGCTCAGGGCCTTAAGCACTGAAGCTTTCTTT.

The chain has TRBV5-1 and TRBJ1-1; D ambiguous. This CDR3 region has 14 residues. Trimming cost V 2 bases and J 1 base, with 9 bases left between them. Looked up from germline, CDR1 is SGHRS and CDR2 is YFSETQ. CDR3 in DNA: TGCGCCAGCAGCTTTCGGCAGGCGAACACTGAAGCTTTCTTT. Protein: CASSFRQANTEAFF.

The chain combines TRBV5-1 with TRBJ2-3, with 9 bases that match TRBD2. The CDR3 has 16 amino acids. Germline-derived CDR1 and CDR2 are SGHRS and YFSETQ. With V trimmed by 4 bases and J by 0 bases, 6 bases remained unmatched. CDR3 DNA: TGCGCCAGCAGCCCTGACACTAGCGGGAGCACAGATACGCAGTATTTT. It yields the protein CASSPDTSGSTDTQYF.

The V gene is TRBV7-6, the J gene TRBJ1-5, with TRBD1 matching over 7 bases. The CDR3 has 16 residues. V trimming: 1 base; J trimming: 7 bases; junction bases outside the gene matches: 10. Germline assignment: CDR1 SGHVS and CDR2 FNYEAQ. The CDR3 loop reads CASSLETGSLNQPQHF. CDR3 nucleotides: TGTGCCAGCAGCTTAGAGACAGGGTCTCTCAACCAGCCCCAGCATTTT.

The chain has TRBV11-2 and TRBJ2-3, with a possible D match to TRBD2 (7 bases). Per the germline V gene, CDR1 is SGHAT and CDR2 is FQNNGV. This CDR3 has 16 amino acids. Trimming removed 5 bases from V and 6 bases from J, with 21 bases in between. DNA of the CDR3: TGTGCCAGCAGCAAGCGGGACACCTTAATCACGGATACGCAGTATTTT. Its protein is CASSKRDTLITDTQYF.